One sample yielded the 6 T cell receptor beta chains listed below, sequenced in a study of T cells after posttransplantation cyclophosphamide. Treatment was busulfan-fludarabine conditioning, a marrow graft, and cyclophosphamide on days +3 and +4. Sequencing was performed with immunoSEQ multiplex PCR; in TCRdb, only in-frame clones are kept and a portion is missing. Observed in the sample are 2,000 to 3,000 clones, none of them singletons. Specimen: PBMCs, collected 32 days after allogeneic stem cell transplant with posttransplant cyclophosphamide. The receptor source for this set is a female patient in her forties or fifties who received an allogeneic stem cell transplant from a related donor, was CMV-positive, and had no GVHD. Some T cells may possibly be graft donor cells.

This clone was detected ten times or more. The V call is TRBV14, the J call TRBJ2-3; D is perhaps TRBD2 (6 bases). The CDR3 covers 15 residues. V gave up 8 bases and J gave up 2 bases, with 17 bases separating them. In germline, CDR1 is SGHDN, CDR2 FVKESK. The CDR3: CASAGTSSITDTQYF. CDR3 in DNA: TGTGCCAGCGCCGGGACTTCGTCTATCACAGATACGCAGTATTTT. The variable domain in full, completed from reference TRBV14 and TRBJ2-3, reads EAGVTQFPSHSVIEKGQTVTLRCDPISGHDNLYWYRRVMGKEIKFLLHFVKESKQDESGMPNNRFLAERTGGTYSTLKVQPAELEDSGVYFCASAGTSSITDTQYFGPGTRLTVL.

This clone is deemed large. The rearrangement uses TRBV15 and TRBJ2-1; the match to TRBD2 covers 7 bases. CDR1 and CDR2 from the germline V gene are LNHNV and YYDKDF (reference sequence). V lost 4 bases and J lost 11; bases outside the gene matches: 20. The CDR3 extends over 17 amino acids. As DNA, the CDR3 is TGTGCCACCAGCAAAGGAGGGAGCGGGATGCGTCAAGAAAAGCAGTTCTTC. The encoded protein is CATSKGGSGMRQEKQFF.

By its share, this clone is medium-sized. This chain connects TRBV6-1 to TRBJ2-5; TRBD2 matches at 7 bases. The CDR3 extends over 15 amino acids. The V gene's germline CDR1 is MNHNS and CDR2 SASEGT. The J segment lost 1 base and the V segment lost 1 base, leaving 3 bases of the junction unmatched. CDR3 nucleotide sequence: TGTGCCAGCAGTGAAGTGACTAGCAGCCAAGAGACCCAGTACTTC. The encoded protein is CASSEVTSSQETQYF.

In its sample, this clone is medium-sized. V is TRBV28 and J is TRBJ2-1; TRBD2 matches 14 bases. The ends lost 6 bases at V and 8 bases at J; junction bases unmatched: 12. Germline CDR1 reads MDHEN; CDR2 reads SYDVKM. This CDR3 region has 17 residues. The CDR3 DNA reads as TGTGCCAGCAGCCGACCGAGGACTAGCGGGAGGATGGATGAGCAGTTCTTC. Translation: CASSRPRTSGRMDEQFF.

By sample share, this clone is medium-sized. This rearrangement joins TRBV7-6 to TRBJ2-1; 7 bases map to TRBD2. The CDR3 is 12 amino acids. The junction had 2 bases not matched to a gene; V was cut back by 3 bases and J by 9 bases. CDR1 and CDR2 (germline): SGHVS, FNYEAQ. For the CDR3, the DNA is TGTGCCAGCAGCTTGGCGGGAGCTGAGCAGTTCTTC. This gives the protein CASSLAGAEQFF.

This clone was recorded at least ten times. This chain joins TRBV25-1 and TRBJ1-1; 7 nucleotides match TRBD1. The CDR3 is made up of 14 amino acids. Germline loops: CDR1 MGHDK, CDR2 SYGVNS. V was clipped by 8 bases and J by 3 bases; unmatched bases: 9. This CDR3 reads CASLKAGGDTEAFF. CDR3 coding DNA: TGTGCCAGCCTTAAAGCAGGGGGTGACACTGAAGCTTTCTTT.